This T cell receptor (beta chain) was obtained from a study of T cell responses to AZD1222 COVID-19 vaccine. Method: immunoSEQ multiplex PCR; TCRdb's copy keeps in-frame clones and lacks some. The table lists approximately 120,000 clones, roughly 91% of them singletons. Trimming removed 1 base from V and 13 bases from J; junction bases left unmatched: 4. Germline values: CDR1 SGHTA, CDR2 FQGNSA. This CDR3 is built from 12 residues. Sequencing used peripheral blood, obtained on day 0 of MenACWY control vaccination. The chain has TRBV7-2 and TRBJ2-1, with 7 bases that match TRBD1. This TCR was recovered from an adult in good health. The CDR3 spells CASSLEGTVQFF. The CDR3 region has the DNA TGTGCCAGCAGCTTAGAAGGGACAGTTCAGTTCTTC.